A single sample gave rise to the 30 T cell receptor beta chains below, sequenced in a study of a mutant IDH1 vaccine in newly diagnosed glioma. As for time point: week 11, during vaccination. All doses held 300 ug of mutant IDH1 20-mer peptide, with topical imiquimod. Produced via immunoSEQ multiplex PCR; TCRdb's table is partial and in-frame only. The sample contains tens of thousands of clones, approximately 80% of which appear only once. The antigens of these receptors remain unknown. Sequences were derived from PBMCs, sampled from a glioma patient whose treatment included an IDH1 peptide vaccine. The receptor source for this set is a middle-aged man with glioma.

The chain combines TRBV11-2 with TRBJ1-2; D call uncertain. The V end was cut by 0 bases, the J end by 4 bases, with 9 bases between. Germline V CDR1 and CDR2: SGHAT, FQNNGV. This CDR3 is 14 amino acids long. As DNA, the CDR3 is TGTGCCAGCAGCTTAGATGAGGGCACCTATGGCTACACCTTC. This encodes CASSLDEGTYGYTF.

The chain has TRBV5-1 and TRBJ2-2, with 7 bases lining up with TRBD2. The V segment lost 2 bases and the J segment 0 bases; nucleotides outside the gene matches: 1. The germline gives CDR1 SGHRS, CDR2 YFSETQ. The CDR3 runs to 15 residues. This CDR3 is CASSFGLANTGELFF. CDR3 in DNA: TGCGCCAGCAGCTTCGGACTAGCGAACACCGGGGAGCTGTTTTTT.

The chain couples TRBV19 to TRBJ1-5; D is uncertain. V was trimmed by 6 bases and J by 9 bases, leaving 21 bases between them. The CDR3 loop spans 15 amino acids. Germline CDR1 reads LNHDA; CDR2 reads SQIVND (reference sequence). CDR3 loop: CASSMMGSSLGPQHF. DNA of the CDR3: TGTGCCAGTAGCATGATGGGATCCTCACTGGGGCCCCAGCATTTT.

In its sample, this clone was seen a few times. The V gene is TRBV2, the J gene TRBJ2-5, with a weak D call TRBD1 (5 bases). The CDR3 runs 16 residues. Looked up from germline, CDR1 is SNHLY and CDR2 is FYNNEI. V lost 4 bases and J lost 5, with 20 bases in between. CDR3 protein: CASSAFGQGEGETQYF. In DNA form, the CDR3 reads TGTGCCAGCAGTGCTTTCGGTCAAGGGGAAGGGGAGACCCAGTACTTC.

V usage is TRBV28 and J usage is TRBJ1-1, with D possibly matching TRBD1 (6 bases). CDR3 length equals 14 residues. Trimming stripped 2 bases from V and 9 bases from J, with 16 bases between. Germline assignment: CDR1 MDHEN and CDR2 SYDVKM. The CDR3 is CASSLVSGEGKAFF. For the CDR3, the DNA is TGTGCCAGCAGTTTAGTATCAGGGGAGGGGAAAGCTTTCTTT.

This clone was observed a single time. The V gene is TRBV5-4, the J gene TRBJ2-5; D possibly corresponds to TRBD1 (6 bases). The last part of the DNA fits TRBJ2-7 better; the J call may be wrong. Germline lookup yields CDR1 SGHNT and CDR2 YYREEE (reference sequence). This CDR3 has 12 residues. The CDR3 DNA reads TGTGCCAGCAGCTCGGACAGCTACGAGCAGTACTTC. Residues: CASSSDSYEQYF.

This clone has just a few counts. This sequence joins TRBV19 and TRBJ1-4; TRBD1 matches 7 bases. The germline V gene has CDR1 LNHDA and CDR2 SQIVND (reference sequence). Germline trimming cut 0 bases from V and 5 bases from J; bases unmatched to any gene: 6. The CDR3 sequence is 16 residues long. CDR3 nucleotide sequence: TGTGCCAGTAGTATAGACGAGACAGGGCTAAATGAAAAACTGTTTTTT. Its translation: CASSIDETGLNEKLFF.

This chain links TRBV6-5 with TRBJ2-5; D ambiguous. V gave up 0 bases and J gave up 3 bases, with 8 bases separating them. The V gene's germline CDR1 is MNHEY and CDR2 SVGAGI. CDR3 length: 14 amino acids. CDR3 sequence: CASSYSLAEETQYF. CDR3 sequence (DNA): TGTGCCAGCAGTTACTCTTTGGCAGAAGAGACCCAGTACTTC.

This clone was seen a few times. The chain recombines TRBV18 with TRBJ1-1, with D unresolved. The CDR3 is 14 amino acids. Germline-derived CDR1 and CDR2 are KGHSH and LQKENI. V lost 3 bases to trimming and J lost 0 bases, with 8 bases between them. The CDR3 protein is CASSPWALNTEAFF. The CDR3 DNA reads TGTGCCAGCTCACCCTGGGCCCTGAACACTGAAGCTTTCTTT.

The chain couples TRBV11-2 to TRBJ2-7, with TRBD1 matching over 9 bases. Looked up from germline, CDR1 is SGHAT and CDR2 is FQNNGV. J was trimmed by 2 bases and V by 2 bases; bases with no gene match: 4. The CDR3 length is 15 residues. CDR3 amino acids: CASSLTGQGAYEQYF. The CDR3 nucleotides read TGTGCCAGCAGCTTAACGGGACAGGGTGCCTACGAGCAGTACTTC.

This rearrangement joins TRBV25-1 to TRBJ2-7; 8 bases line up with TRBD1. From germline, CDR1 is MGHDK and CDR2 SYGVNS. V shed 3 bases and J 5 bases; nucleotides not matched to a gene: 9. The CDR3 runs 15 residues. In DNA form, the CDR3 reads TGTGCCAGCAGTGATGGGACAGGCCTCCGGGACGAGCAGTACTTC. Its protein is CASSDGTGLRDEQYF.

The chain is built from TRBV28 and TRBJ2-3, with 8 bases lining up with TRBD2. The J segment lost 4 bases and the V segment lost 5 bases, leaving 2 bases of the junction unmatched. This CDR3 is built from 13 residues. Germline CDR1 reads MDHEN; CDR2 reads SYDVKM. CDR3 sequence: CASSPREADTQYF. DNA for the CDR3: TGTGCCAGCAGTCCGCGGGAGGCAGATACGCAGTATTTT.

The genes are TRBV5-3 and TRBJ2-1; 12 nucleotides match TRBD1. TRBV5-3 is reported as an ORF; its role is uncertain. The CDR3 consists of 16 residues. The trim removed 4 bases at V and 7 bases at J, leaving 9 bases unmatched. The chain's CDR3 is CARSGGRDRGQNEQFF. In DNA, the CDR3 is TGTGCCAGAAGCGGGGGGCGGGACAGGGGGCAAAATGAGCAGTTCTTC.

V usage is TRBV28 and J usage is TRBJ2-7, with 13 nucleotides matching TRBD2. Losses at the gene ends were 10 bases for V and 6 bases for J; bases not matched to a gene: 9. Germline V gene lookup returns CDR1 MDHEN and CDR2 SYDVKM. The CDR3 runs 14 residues. The CDR3 here is CATHTSGRALEQYF. The CDR3 coding sequence is TGTGCCACCCACACTAGCGGGAGGGCCCTCGAGCAGTACTTC.

This sequence joins TRBV27 and TRBJ1-2; TRBD1 might be the D (6 bases). The CDR3 extends over 15 amino acids. Trimming removed 6 bases from V and 6 bases from J, with 20 bases in between. CDR1 MNHEY and CDR2 SMNVEV come from the germline V gene (reference sequence). The CDR3 loop is CASSRRQVSNDGYTF. The DNA for the CDR3 is TGTGCCAGCAGCCGCCGACAGGTCAGCAATGATGGCTACACCTTC.

The CDR3 nucleotides read TGTGCCAGTCCTGGGACAGGGGGCCGGGAGACCCAGTACTTC. Its protein is CASPGTGGRETQYF. This chain links TRBV6-1 with TRBJ2-5, with 12 nucleotides matching TRBD1. Germline V CDR1 and CDR2: MNHNS, SASEGT. Trimming cost V 9 bases and J 5 bases; bases outside gene matches: 7. This CDR3 comprises 14 residues.

The chain is built from TRBV30 and TRBJ1-1; D may be TRBD1 (6 bases). The CDR3 totals 12 residues. The V gene's germline CDR1 is GTSNPN and CDR2 SVGIG (reference sequence). V was trimmed by 5 bases and J by 3 bases, leaving 10 bases between them. The CDR3 reads CAWSTGHTEAFF. CDR3 DNA sequence: TGTGCCTGGTCTACAGGGCACACTGAAGCTTTCTTT.

This chain joins TRBV18 and TRBJ1-4; D is unclear. Germline values: CDR1 KGHSH, CDR2 LQKENI. The CDR3 is 17 residues long. V shed 2 bases and J shed 6 bases, with 19 bases lying between them. CDR3: CASSPSGSATRDEKLFF. CDR3 sequence (DNA): TGTGCCAGCTCACCAAGTGGGTCAGCTACTAGGGATGAAAAACTGTTTTTT.

V usage is TRBV7-2 and J usage is TRBJ2-1; D remains ambiguous. The germline CDR1 and CDR2 sequences are SGHTA and FQGNSA. V was shortened by 1 base and J by 4 bases, with 8 bases between the two germline ends. The CDR3 has 14 residues. The CDR3 DNA reads TGTGCCAGCAGCTTAGATCGGTCTTACAATGAGCAGTTCTTC. Protein: CASSLDRSYNEQFF. Together with reference TRBV7-2 and TRBJ2-1, the CDR3 gives the full variable domain: GAGVSQSPSNKVTEKGKDVELRCDPISGHTALYWYRQSLGQGLEFLIYFQGNSAPDKSGLPSDRFSAERTGGSVSTLTIQRTQQEDSAVYLCASSLDRSYNEQFFGPGTRLTVL.

The V gene is TRBV27, the J gene TRBJ2-5; 11 nucleotides align to TRBD1. CDR1 and CDR2 (germline): MNHEY, SMNVEV (reference sequence). V lost 5 bases to trimming and J lost 4 bases; unmatched junction nucleotides: 9. The CDR3 totals 16 residues. As DNA, the CDR3 is TGTGCCAGCAGTCCGTCCGGGACAGGGGGTCGAGAGACCCAGTACTTC. Translating it yields CASSPSGTGGRETQYF.

The chain links TRBV7-2 to TRBJ1-6; tentatively, D is TRBD1 (6 bases). Germline loops: CDR1 SGHTA, CDR2 FQGNSA. V was cut by 4 bases and J by 9 bases, with 16 bases left in between. The CDR3 has 15 amino acids. DNA of the CDR3: TGTGCCAGCAGCTCGAGGGGGAATGGAGCTTCACCCCTCCACTTT. Translating it yields CASSSRGNGASPLHF.

This clone was detected only a few times. The chain carries TRBV2 and TRBJ1-2, with D uncertain. V dropped 3 bases and J dropped 4 bases, with 3 bases sitting between them. The germline V gene encodes CDR1 SNHLY and CDR2 FYNNEI. The CDR3 runs 11 residues. The CDR3 here is CASSDFYGYTF. The CDR3 region has the DNA TGTGCCAGCAGTGACTTCTATGGCTACACCTTC.

V gene TRBV21-1 combines with J gene TRBJ2-1. TRBV21-1 is assigned pseudogene status. The CDR3 is 11 amino acids. In nucleotides, the CDR3 is TGTGCCAGCAGCAGTGGCAATGAGCAGTTCTTC. It yields the protein CASSSGNEQFF.

The chain has TRBV5-8 and TRBJ1-1, with a possible D match to TRBD1 (6 bases). Trimming removed 3 bases at V and 0 bases at J, with 12 bases between. This CDR3 has 15 residues. The V gene's germline CDR1 is SGHTS and CDR2 YDEGEE. CDR3 nucleotides: TGTGCCAGCAGCTCCGGGGGGGGGCTGAACACTGAAGCTTTCTTT. Translating gives CASSSGGGLNTEAFF.

The chain combines TRBV9 with TRBJ2-7; no clear D gene. This CDR3 comprises 13 residues. Germline values: CDR1 SGDLS, CDR2 YYNGEE. Deletions cut 0 bases from V and 5 bases from J, with 9 bases between. The CDR3 region is CASSVGASDEQYF. CDR3 nucleotide sequence: TGTGCCAGCAGCGTAGGCGCCTCGGACGAGCAGTACTTC.

This clone has only one observation. The chain has TRBV10-2 and TRBJ2-3, with 8 positions matching TRBD1. CDR3 length: 14 residues. The germline V gene has CDR1 WSHSY and CDR2 SAAADI. Unmatched junction bases numbered 3, after V lost 3 bases and J lost 4 bases. The DNA of the CDR3 is TGCGCCAGCAGTGAACAGGGGGGTCCAGATACGCAGTATTTT. Protein: CASSEQGGPDTQYF.

The chain is built from TRBV25-1 and TRBJ1-3; the D gene is possibly TRBD1 (5 bases). The CDR3 runs to 17 residues. V lost 0 bases and J lost 4, with 16 bases in between. The germline V gene has CDR1 MGHDK and CDR2 SYGVNS. Written as DNA, the CDR3 is TGTGCCAGCAGTGAATATGGGGCAGAAACTCACGGAAACACCATATATTTT. Its translation is CASSEYGAETHGNTIYF.

The chain employs TRBV14 and TRBJ2-7; 9 bases match TRBD2. The CDR3 totals 15 residues. Germline CDR1 SGHDN, CDR2 FVKESK. The V gene end was trimmed by 4 bases and the J gene end by 5 bases; junction bases not matched to a gene: 9. The CDR3: CASSRDGTSTNEQYF. CDR3 in DNA: TGTGCCAGCAGCCGAGACGGGACTAGCACCAACGAGCAGTACTTC.

This chain links TRBV5-1 with TRBJ2-1; the D is unclear. Trimming removed 7 bases from V and 8 bases from J, with 16 bases in between. Germline V gene sequence: CDR1 SGHRS, CDR2 YFSETQ. CDR3 length: 13 residues. The CDR3 DNA follows: TGCGCCAGCCCCCCTCTTTCGACCGATGAGCAGTTCTTC. Its translation: CASPPLSTDEQFF.

The chain employs TRBV5-6 and TRBJ2-7; maybe TRBD1 (6 bases). Trimming took 6 bases from V and 2 from J, leaving 12 bases between them. Germline CDR1 SGHDT, CDR2 YYEEEE. The CDR3 spans 13 residues. The CDR3 nucleotides are TGTGCCAGCAAATCGGGACAAGCCTACGAGCAGTACTTC. Translating gives CASKSGQAYEQYF. The full variable domain, in which reference TRBV5-6 and TRBJ2-7 provide the parts outside the CDR3, is DAGVTQSPTHLIKTRGQQVTLRCSPKSGHDTVSWYQQALGQGPQFIFQYYEEEERQRGNFPDRFSGHQFPNYSSELNVNALLLGDSALYLCASKSGQAYEQYFGPGTRLTVT.